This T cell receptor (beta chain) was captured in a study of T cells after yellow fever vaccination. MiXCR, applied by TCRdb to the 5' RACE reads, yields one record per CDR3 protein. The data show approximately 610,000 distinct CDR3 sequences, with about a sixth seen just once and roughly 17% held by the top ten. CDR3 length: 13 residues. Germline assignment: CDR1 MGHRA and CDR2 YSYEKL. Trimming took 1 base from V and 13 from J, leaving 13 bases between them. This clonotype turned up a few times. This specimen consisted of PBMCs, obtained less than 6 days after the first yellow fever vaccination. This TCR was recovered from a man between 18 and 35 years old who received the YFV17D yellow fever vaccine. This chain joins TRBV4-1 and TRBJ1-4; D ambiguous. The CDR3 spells CASSQVRQVVLFF. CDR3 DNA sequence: TGCGCCAGCAGCCAAGTACGGCAGGTCGTACTGTTTTTT.